A single sample gave rise to the 18 T cell receptor beta chains below, sequenced in a study of blood T cell repertoires in COVID-19. Clones were read by immunoSEQ multiplex PCR, and TCRdb kept only the in-frame ones, dropping some. The sample holds some 250,000 clones; approximately 80% are singletons and the top ten take 3.4%. Source material: peripheral blood. The source is a woman under 30 with acute or convalescent COVID-19.

The rearrangement uses TRBV19 and TRBJ1-1; D possibly corresponds to TRBD1 (5 bases). The CDR3 covers 14 residues. Germline V CDR1 and CDR2: LNHDA, SQIVND (reference sequence). V was trimmed by 7 bases and J by 3 bases, leaving 15 bases between them. CDR3 DNA sequence: TGTGCCAGTACCAAGGAAGGGGCGGACACTGAAGCTTTCTTT. The encoded protein is CASTKEGADTEAFF.

The rearrangement uses TRBV9 and TRBJ1-2; tentative D call: TRBD1 (6 bases). Trimming took 3 bases from V and 5 from J, leaving 14 bases between them. Germline-derived CDR1 and CDR2 are SGDLS and YYNGEE. This CDR3 is 14 amino acids long. The CDR3 DNA is TGTGCCAGCAGCGCACAGACAGGTGGATATGGCTACACCTTC. It encodes CASSAQTGGYGYTF.

The chain joins TRBV19 to TRBJ2-7; TRBD2 is a possible D gene (6 bases). This CDR3 spans 15 amino acids. With 3 bases removed from V and 6 bases from J, the gap between germline ends came to 18 bases. Germline V lookup: CDR1 LNHDA, CDR2 SQIVND (reference sequence). This CDR3 is CASSMQTGSLGEQYF. In DNA, the CDR3 is TGTGCCAGTAGTATGCAGACCGGGAGCTTGGGCGAGCAGTACTTC.

The CDR3 DNA follows: TGTGCCAGCAGGGACGGACAGGGGGGGCCCTACGAGCAGTACTTC. Residues: CASRDGQGGPYEQYF. The rearrangement links TRBV2 to TRBJ2-7; 10 nucleotides line up with TRBD1. Trimming at V came to 6 bases and at J to 2 bases, leaving 7 bases not matched to a gene. Per the germline V gene, CDR1 is SNHLY and CDR2 is FYNNEI. The CDR3 sequence is 15 residues long.

The rearrangement links TRBV6-6 to TRBJ2-7; no firm D call. CDR1 and CDR2 from the germline V gene are MNHNY and SVGAGI (reference sequence). This CDR3 has 15 amino acids. V lost 7 bases, J lost 0 bases, and 16 bases lay in between. The CDR3: CASNPHHPGSYEQYF. For the CDR3, the DNA is TGTGCCAGCAACCCCCACCATCCAGGCTCCTACGAGCAGTACTTC.

The chain joins TRBV6-1 to TRBJ2-3; 10 nucleotides match TRBD2. CDR1 is MNHNS and CDR2 is SASEGT in the germline V gene. CDR3 length equals 15 residues. Trimming removed 3 bases from V and 6 bases from J; junction bases left unmatched: 6. The CDR3 nucleotides are TGTGCCAGCAGTGAGGAAGCGGGAGGGCCGGATACGCAGTATTTT. This encodes CASSEEAGGPDTQYF.

The chain employs TRBV12-1 and TRBJ2-7; TRBD2 is the table's D call and was not checked against the DNA. TRBV12-1 is a known pseudogene. The CDR3 is made up of 13 amino acids. The CDR3 coding sequence is TGTGCCAGCAGCTTTGTACGAGGGAGCGAGCAGTACTTC. This encodes CASSFVRGSEQYF.

The chain joins TRBV6-5 to TRBJ1-1; 7 nucleotides align to TRBD1. The germline CDR1 and CDR2 sequences are MNHEY and SVGAGI. The CDR3 has 14 residues. Trimming cost V 5 bases and J 1 base; bases outside gene matches: 4. The CDR3 sequence is CASSTGQRNTEAFF. The DNA of the CDR3 is TGTGCCAGCAGTACGGGACAGAGGAACACTGAAGCTTTCTTT.

V gene TRBV7-9 combines with J gene TRBJ1-2; D might be TRBD1 (5 bases). Germline CDR1 SEHNR, CDR2 FQNEAQ (reference sequence). Trimming cost V 2 bases and J 3 bases, with 7 bases left between them. CDR3 size: 13 residues. Written as DNA, the CDR3 is TGTGCCAGCAGCTTATCACAGGACTATGGCTACACCTTC. As protein: CASSLSQDYGYTF.

V is TRBV4-3 and J is TRBJ2-3; TRBD2 matches at 8 bases. This CDR3 spans 17 amino acids. The J segment lost 2 bases and the V segment lost 3 bases, leaving 10 bases of the junction unmatched. The germline gives CDR1 LGHNA, CDR2 YSLEER. Written as DNA, the CDR3 is TGCGCCAGCAGCCATGGGCTACTAGCGGACCCCACAGATACGCAGTATTTT. It yields the protein CASSHGLLADPTDTQYF.

The DNA for the CDR3 is TGCAGCGTTGAAGATCAACCCGAGCGCGATGAGCAGTTCTTC. Translating gives CSVEDQPERDEQFF. V gene TRBV29-1 combines with J gene TRBJ2-1; no clear D gene. CDR1 is SQVTM, CDR2 ANQGSEA, per germline. V lost 0 bases and J lost 8, with 14 bases in between. This CDR3 spans 14 amino acids.

V and J are TRBV5-4 and TRBJ1-1, with D maybe TRBD1 (5 bases). Trimming removed 3 bases from V and 1 base from J, with 7 bases in between. The CDR3 sequence is 13 residues long. Germline loops: CDR1 SGHNT, CDR2 YYREEE (reference sequence). In nucleotides, the CDR3 is TGTGCCAGCAGCTGGGGCCCGAACACTGAAGCTTTCTTT. Its translation: CASSWGPNTEAFF.

The chain uses TRBV28 and TRBJ1-5, with 7 bases identical to TRBD1. The CDR3 length is 15 residues. Germline V gene sequence: CDR1 MDHEN, CDR2 SYDVKM. J lost 3 bases, V lost 6 bases, and 8 bases had no gene match. The CDR3 loop is CASRILDRSNQPQHF. For the CDR3, the DNA is TGTGCCAGCAGGATCTTGGACAGGTCCAATCAGCCCCAGCATTTT.

V is TRBV6-4 and J is TRBJ1-5, with D uncertain. V lost 4 bases and J 4 bases, leaving 5 bases between the germline ends. Germline V lookup: CDR1 MRHNA, CDR2 SNTAGT. This CDR3 is 12 amino acids long. The CDR3 sequence is CASSVRNQPQHF. The CDR3 DNA reads TGTGCCAGCAGTGTACGGAATCAGCCCCAGCATTTT.

The rearrangement joins TRBV7-9 to TRBJ2-7, with D possibly being TRBD2 (6 bases). The germline V gene has CDR1 SEHNR and CDR2 FQNEAQ (reference sequence). The V and J ends lost 5 bases and 5 bases respectively, with 16 bases between them. The CDR3 runs to 14 residues. Here the CDR3 reads CASSPRGREDEQYF. The CDR3 DNA sequence: TGTGCCAGCAGCCCAAGGGGCAGGGAGGACGAGCAGTACTTC. The entire variable domain, with the rest obtained from reference TRBV7-9 and TRBJ2-7, is as follows: DTGVSQNPRHKITKRGQNVTFRCDPISEHNRLYWYRQTLGQGPEFLTYFQNEAQLEKSRLLSDRFSAERPKGSFSTLEIQRTEQGDSAMYLCASSPRGREDEQYFGPGTRLTVT.

The CDR3 region has the DNA TGTGCCAGCAGCCAGTCCGCGGTCCTGGGAAACACCATATATTTT. Residues: CASSQSAVLGNTIYF. This chain connects TRBV7-9 to TRBJ1-3; D remains ambiguous. The ends were cut back, 5 bases at V and 4 bases at J, with 15 bases in the middle. The CDR3 is 15 amino acids. Germline V gives CDR1 SEHNR, CDR2 FQNEAQ (reference sequence).

The chain couples TRBV13 to TRBJ1-2, with 8 bases matching TRBD1. This CDR3 is built from 18 residues. The germline V gene has CDR1 PRHDT and CDR2 FYEKMQ (reference sequence). With 2 bases clipped from V and 5 bases from J, the junction kept 16 bases outside the gene matches. The CDR3 DNA is TGTGCCAGCAGCTTAAGCGGGCAGGGGGCAAGGATCGAGTATGGCTACACCTTC. Protein: CASSLSGQGARIEYGYTF.

V gene TRBV4-3 combines with J gene TRBJ2-3; TRBD1 is a possible D gene (6 bases). The CDR3 is made up of 16 amino acids. V gave up 0 bases and J gave up 2 bases, with 12 bases separating them. Per the germline V gene, CDR1 is LGHNA and CDR2 is YSLEER. CDR3 bases: TGCGCCAGCAGCCAAGATCTGACAGGCCTCACAGATACGCAGTATTTT. It yields the protein CASSQDLTGLTDTQYF.